Listed here are 13 T cell receptor beta chains from one sample, sequenced in a study of shared clonotypes between healthy human individuals. Profiled with immunoSEQ multiplex PCR; TCRdb holds only in-frame clones, not every one. The data contain 490,000 or so clones, approximately 80% of them singletons. Sequencing was carried out using PBMCs. The receptor source for this set is a woman in her thirties or forties in good health. Some clones in this sample may be carry-over from other donors' samples.

This chain connects TRBV6-6 to TRBJ1-2; TRBD1 matches 11 bases. Trimming cost V 6 bases and J 4 bases; bases outside gene matches: 4. The germline V gene encodes CDR1 MNHNY and CDR2 SVGAGI (reference sequence). CDR3 length: 14 amino acids. The CDR3 sequence: CASRRTGGSYGYTF. The CDR3 region has the DNA TGTGCCAGCAGAAGGACAGGGGGCAGCTATGGCTACACCTTC.

The chain uses TRBV15 and TRBJ1-3, with D possibly being TRBD1 (5 bases). The CDR3 is 15 residues long. Germline CDR1 is LNHNV and CDR2 is YYDKDF (reference sequence). The V and J ends lost 0 bases and 2 bases respectively, with 8 bases between them. The chain's CDR3 is CATSRDLRAGNTIYF. For the CDR3, the DNA is TGTGCCACCAGCAGAGATCTCAGGGCTGGAAACACCATATATTTT.

This clone was seen a few times. This chain links TRBV6-4 with TRBJ2-3; 13 nucleotides match TRBD2. The J segment lost 2 bases and the V segment lost 6 bases, leaving 2 bases of the junction unmatched. CDR1 MRHNA and CDR2 SNTAGT come from the germline V gene. CDR3 size: 15 residues. The CDR3 loop is CASSGTSGTTDTQYF. The DNA of the CDR3 is TGTGCCAGCAGCGGGACTAGCGGGACCACAGATACGCAGTATTTT.

This clone showed up just a few times. The chain recombines TRBV28 with TRBJ2-7; 7 nucleotides match TRBD1. This CDR3 spans 16 amino acids. The germline gives CDR1 MDHEN, CDR2 SYDVKM. Trimming took 10 bases from V and 8 from J; bases not matched to a gene: 23. This chain's CDR3 is CATQGPDYRPLEKQYF. The CDR3 DNA reads TGTGCCACACAGGGGCCAGATTACCGCCCCTTGGAAAAGCAGTACTTC. Full variable domain (missing parts from reference TRBV28 and TRBJ2-7): DVKVTQSSRYLVKRTGEKVFLECVQDMDHENMFWYRQDPGLGLRLIYFSYDVKMKEKGDIPEGYSVSREKKERFSLILESASTNQTSMYLCATQGPDYRPLEKQYFGPGTRLTVT.

The chain couples TRBV27 to TRBJ2-7, with D perhaps TRBD1 (6 bases). Germline CDR1 reads MNHEY; CDR2 reads SMNVEV (reference sequence). CDR3 length equals 14 residues. V was pared by 4 bases and J by 7 bases, with 17 bases between. CDR3 sequence reads: CASSSLGQPWEQYF. In DNA form, the CDR3 reads TGTGCCAGCAGTTCCCTCGGACAGCCTTGGGAGCAGTACTTC.

This clone was seen a handful of times. The genes are TRBV6-4 and TRBJ1-2; TRBD1 aligns across 10 bases. V dropped 6 bases and J dropped 0; count of bases not matched to a gene: 7. CDR1 and CDR2 from the germline V gene are MRHNA and SNTAGT. The CDR3 consists of 16 residues. The CDR3 spells CASSPGTGAPNYGYTF. Here the CDR3 DNA reads TGTGCCAGCAGCCCCGGGACAGGGGCCCCTAACTATGGCTACACCTTC.

The chain employs TRBV11-2 and TRBJ2-7, with 11 bases that match TRBD1. V was pared by 1 base and J by 3 bases, with 2 bases of the junction left unmatched. This CDR3 contains 15 residues. The germline CDR1 and CDR2 sequences are SGHAT and FQNNGV. The CDR3 bases are TGTGCCAGCAGCTTAGTCGGGACAGGGGGCTACGAGCAGTACTTC. It codes for CASSLVGTGGYEQYF.

For this clone: Other DNA sequences in the same sample also yield this CDR3. The V call is TRBV28, the J call TRBJ2-7, with D maybe TRBD1 (6 bases). Looked up from germline, CDR1 is MDHEN and CDR2 is SYDVKM. The CDR3 runs 12 residues. V dropped 6 bases and J dropped 1 base, with 7 bases sitting between them. The CDR3 loop reads CASRTGSYEQYF. CDR3 DNA: TGTGCCAGCAGGACAGGTTCCTACGAGCAGTACTTC.

This clone was seen a few times. A far larger clone is one base from this, pointing to a likely read error. V gene TRBV5-1 combines with J gene TRBJ2-5; D is unresolved. This CDR3 spans 11 amino acids. V lost 3 bases, J lost 0 bases, and 0 bases lay in between. CDR1 and CDR2 from the germline V gene are SGHRS and YFSETQ. The CDR3 spells CASSYQETQYF. CDR3 DNA sequence: TGCGCCAGCAGCTACCAAGAGACCCAGTACTTC.

This clone occurred many times. This chain uses TRBV27 with TRBJ2-5; 12 bases are a match to TRBD2. Trimming cost V 6 bases and J 4 bases; bases outside gene matches: 9. Germline-derived CDR1 and CDR2 are MNHEY and SMNVEV (reference sequence). The CDR3 totals 16 residues. CDR3 nucleotide sequence: TGTGCCAGCAGGCCGCCTAGGGGACTAGCGGGAGAGACCCAGTACTTC. This translates into CASRPPRGLAGETQYF.

This sequence joins TRBV27 and TRBJ2-7; 10 nucleotides agree with TRBD1. Germline V lookup: CDR1 MNHEY, CDR2 SMNVEV (reference sequence). The V segment lost 8 bases and the J segment 7 bases; nucleotides outside the gene matches: 14. The CDR3 is made up of 15 amino acids. As DNA, the CDR3 is TGTGCCAGCCGCGACCCGGGACAGGGGAAGGTAGAGCAGTACTTC. Residues: CASRDPGQGKVEQYF.

The chain combines TRBV9 with TRBJ2-5, with 7 positions matching TRBD2. The CDR3 runs to 13 residues. After removal of 2 bases from V and 5 bases from J, the junction contained 3 bases not matched to a gene. Germline V CDR1 and CDR2: SGDLS, YYNGEE. The CDR3 DNA reads TGTGCCAGCAGCGTCCGGGGGGTTGAGACCCAGTACTTC. Protein: CASSVRGVETQYF.

The CDR3 DNA sequence: TGTGCCAGCAGCCCCGGGACTAGCGGGAGGGCCGGAGAGACCCAGTACTTC. It is translated as CASSPGTSGRAGETQYF. The chain links TRBV4-2 to TRBJ2-5; 16 bases are shared with TRBD2. The CDR3 sequence is 17 residues long. J gave up 4 bases and V 4 bases, and 6 bases lay outside the gene matches. Germline CDR1 LGHNA, CDR2 YNFKEQ.